The rows below give T cell receptor beta chains drawn from one sample of a study of PD-1 blockade in classical Hodgkin lymphoma. Sequencing was performed with immunoSEQ multiplex PCR; in TCRdb, only in-frame clones are kept and a portion is missing. This table has 12,000 or so clones, 84% appearing once. Specimen: CD8+ T cells from blood, collected at baseline. Source of these receptors: a human donor with classical Hodgkin lymphoma. Both conserved end residues are part of each CDR3. Each record gives: V gene, J gene, clone size, CDR3 protein. Only part of the rows carry a size: once, few, many, or a class if the clone is expanded.

>TRBV7-9|TRBJ1-1|NA
CASSDRTGGYTEAFF
>TRBV2|TRBJ2-7|NA
CASSEWGDEQYF
>TRBV7-2|TRBJ2-1|few
CASSLVGPANEQFF
>TRBV10-1|TRBJ2-5|NA
CASSDGVAQETQYF
>TRBV5-6|TRBJ2-5|NA
CASSLPEGQVQETQYF
>TRBV2|TRBJ2-5|NA
CASSRPRGSETQYF
>TRBV28|TRBJ1-1|few
CASSSDRVYTEAFF
>TRBV6-5|TRBJ2-1|NA
CASSSLASSYNEQFF
>TRBV4-1|TRBJ2-7|NA
CASSPGGGVGAYEQYF
>TRBV7-6|TRBJ2-3|NA
CASSLARLAGATDTQYF
>TRBV6-5|TRBJ2-7|NA
CASSEGPSYEQYF
>TRBV10-2|TRBJ2-5|NA
CASSSWGPQETQYF
>TRBV27|TRBJ1-3|NA
CASKAGDSGNTIYF
>TRBV30|TRBJ1-1|few
CAWSVGTALNTEAFF
>TRBV7-9|TRBJ2-5|NA
CASSLAVFRGETQYF
>TRBV7-7|TRBJ2-1|NA
CASSLGQGVYNEQFF
>TRBV6-1|TRBJ2-7|NA
CASSEAPLAGHSYEQYF
>TRBV29-1|TRBJ2-1|NA
CSVDGTSGTILYNEQFF
>TRBV7-9|TRBJ2-7|few
CASSSRMGSDEQYF
>TRBV19|TRBJ2-6|NA
CASMSFTGTGANVLTF
>TRBV5-8|TRBJ1-3|once
CASSPKGGSSGNTIYF
>TRBV6-5|TRBJ2-2|NA
CASSVSAGEPGELFF
>TRBV7-9|TRBJ2-7|NA
CASSLGGTGEGYEQYF
>TRBV4-2|TRBJ1-5|few
CASSQDYVPWDQPQHF
>TRBV28|TRBJ2-7|NA
CASSFSSEVHEQYF
>TRBV4-2|TRBJ2-1|NA
CASSHPSWDNEQFF
>TRBV7-2|TRBJ2-1|NA
CASSSKPLEWGEQFF
>TRBV29-1|TRBJ1-1|NA
CSADYFSAEAFF
>TRBV27|TRBJ2-2|NA
CASQTGVLTGELFF